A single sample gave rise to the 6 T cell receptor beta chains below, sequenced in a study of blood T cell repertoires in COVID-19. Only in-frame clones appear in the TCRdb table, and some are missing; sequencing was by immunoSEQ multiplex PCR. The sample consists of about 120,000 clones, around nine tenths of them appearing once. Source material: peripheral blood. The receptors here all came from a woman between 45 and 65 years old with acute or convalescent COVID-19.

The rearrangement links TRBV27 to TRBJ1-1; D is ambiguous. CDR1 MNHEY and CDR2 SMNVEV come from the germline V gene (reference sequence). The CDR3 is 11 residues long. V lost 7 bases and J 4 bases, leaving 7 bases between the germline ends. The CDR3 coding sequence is TGTGCCAGCACCTCGGGCACTGAAGCTTTCTTT. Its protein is CASTSGTEAFF.

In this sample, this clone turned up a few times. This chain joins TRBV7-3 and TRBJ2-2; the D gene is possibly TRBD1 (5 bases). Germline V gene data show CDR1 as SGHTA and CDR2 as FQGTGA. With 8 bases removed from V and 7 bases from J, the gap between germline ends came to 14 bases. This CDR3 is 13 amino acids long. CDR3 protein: CASQGAANGELFF. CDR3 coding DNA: TGTGCCAGCCAAGGGGCGGCTAACGGGGAGCTGTTTTTT.

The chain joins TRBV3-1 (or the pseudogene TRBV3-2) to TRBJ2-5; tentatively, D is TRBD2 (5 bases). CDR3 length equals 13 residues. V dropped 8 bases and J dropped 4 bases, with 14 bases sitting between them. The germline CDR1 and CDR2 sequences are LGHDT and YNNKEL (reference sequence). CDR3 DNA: TGTGCCAGCGGGCCCAGCGGAGGAGAGACCCAGTACTTC. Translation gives CASGPSGGETQYF.

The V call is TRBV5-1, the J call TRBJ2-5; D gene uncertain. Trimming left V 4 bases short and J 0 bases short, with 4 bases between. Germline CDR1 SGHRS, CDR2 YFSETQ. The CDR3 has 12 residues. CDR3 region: CASSLDQETQYF. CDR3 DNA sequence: TGCGCCAGCAGCCTAGACCAAGAGACCCAGTACTTC.

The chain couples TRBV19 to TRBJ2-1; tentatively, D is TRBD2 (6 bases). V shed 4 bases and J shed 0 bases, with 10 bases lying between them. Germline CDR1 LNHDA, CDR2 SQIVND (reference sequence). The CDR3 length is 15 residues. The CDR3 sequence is CASSRETSSYNEQFF. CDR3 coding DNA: TGTGCCAGTAGTAGAGAGACTAGCTCCTACAATGAGCAGTTCTTC.

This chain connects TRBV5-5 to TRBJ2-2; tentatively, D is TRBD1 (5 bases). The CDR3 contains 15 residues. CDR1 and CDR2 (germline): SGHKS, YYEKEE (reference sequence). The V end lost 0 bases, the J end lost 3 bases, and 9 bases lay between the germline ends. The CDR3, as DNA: TGTGCCAGCAGCTTGGGGACATACCACACCGGGGAGCTGTTTTTT. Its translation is CASSLGTYHTGELFF.